These 31 T cell receptor beta chains were all obtained from the same sample, sequenced in a study of CXCR3-negative and CXCR3-positive naive CD8 T cells. General study results and limits: Higher TRB CDR3 hydrophobicity marked CXCR3-positive naive cells relative to CXCR3-negative naive cells.

The antigens these receptors bind are not known. UMI-labeled 5' RACE TRB cDNA libraries were prepared from the cells. One entry per CDR3 protein, without DNA, is what TCRdb gives after re-calling the 5' RACE reads. The sample has more than 6,500 distinct CDR3 sequences; the top ten hold under 1.5%. What was sequenced was naive CXCR3+ CD8+ T cells from blood. This sample's subset: CD45RO-CCR7+CD27+CD95- naive CD8+ T cells expressing CXCR3 (TNR3+). These receptors originate from a human donor in good health. Some clones in this sample may be carry-over from other donors' samples.

This chain joins TRBV5-1 and TRBJ2-1; without DNA, the TCRdb call of TRBD1 cannot be checked. Germline V gene data show CDR1 as SGHRS and CDR2 as YFSETQ. The CDR3 runs to 15 residues. The chain's CDR3 is CASSSSGTGGNEQFF.

This clonotype is deemed medium-sized (0.01 to 0.1%) by its frequency. The chain is built from TRBV3-1 and TRBJ2-3. Germline-derived CDR1 and CDR2 are LGHDT and YNNKEL (reference sequence). The CDR3 contains 14 residues. CDR3 region: CASSLAWGTDTQYF.

V usage is TRBV29-1 and J usage is TRBJ2-1; TCRdb's D call, TRBD2, is unchecked because there is no DNA. Germline CDR1 reads SQVTM; CDR2 reads ANQGSEA. The CDR3 is 15 amino acids. The CDR3 spells CSVPSLVLAYNEQFF.

This chain uses TRBV29-1 with TRBJ2-1; the D call of TRBD2 rests on TCRdb alone, since no DNA is present to check it. In germline, CDR1 is SQVTM, CDR2 ANQGSEA. The CDR3 is 15 amino acids. The CDR3 sequence: CSGVSGREPNNEQFF.

This clonotype is called medium-sized based on its frequency. The chain carries TRBV7-9 and TRBJ2-6; with no DNA, the TCRdb D assignment of TRBD2 cannot be verified. The length of the CDR3 is 16 residues. Germline V gives CDR1 SEHNR, CDR2 FQNEAQ (reference sequence). The CDR3 sequence: CASSSVRVGGANVLTF.

This clonotype is medium-sized by frequency. The chain recombines TRBV7-9 with TRBJ2-7. The CDR3 covers 12 residues. In germline, CDR1 is SEHNR, CDR2 FQNEAQ (reference sequence). CDR3: CASSTTGYEQYF.

This chain uses TRBV15 with TRBJ1-5; TCRdb's D call, TRBD1, is unchecked because there is no DNA. CDR3 length: 14 residues. CDR1 and CDR2 from the germline V gene are LNHNV and YYDKDF (reference sequence). CDR3 amino acids: CATSSGTGNQPQHF. Drawing the rest from reference TRBV15 and TRBJ1-5, the complete variable domain is DAMVIQNPRYQVTQFGKPVTLSCSQTLNHNVMYWYQQKSSQAPKLLFHYYDKDFNNEADTPDNFQSRRPNTSFCFLDIRSPGLGDTAMYLCATSSGTGNQPQHFGDGTRLSIL.

This chain connects TRBV28 to TRBJ1-1; TCRdb's D call, TRBD1, is unchecked because there is no DNA. Germline V CDR1 and CDR2: MDHEN, SYDVKM. The length of the CDR3 is 17 residues. CDR3 amino acids: CASSFPGTGGENTEAFF.

The chain has TRBV19 and TRBJ2-1; with no DNA, the TCRdb D assignment of TRBD2 cannot be verified. The germline V gene encodes CDR1 LNHDA and CDR2 SQIVND (reference sequence). The CDR3 is 15 amino acids. Here the CDR3 reads CASSPGTLSYNEQFF.

The chain links TRBV28 to TRBJ1-1. The germline V gene has CDR1 MDHEN and CDR2 SYDVKM. The CDR3 length is 13 residues. The CDR3 protein is CASSLLRETEAFF.

This chain joins TRBV10-2 and TRBJ1-4; TCRdb gives TRBD1 as the D gene, but with no DNA this cannot be confirmed. Germline lookup yields CDR1 WSHSY and CDR2 SAAADI. CDR3 length equals 14 residues. The CDR3 region is CASSDGRGLEKLFF.

The chain carries TRBV3-1 and TRBJ2-1; without DNA, the TCRdb call of TRBD1 cannot be checked. The CDR3 is made up of 19 amino acids. The germline CDR1 and CDR2 sequences are LGHDT and YNNKEL (reference sequence). The CDR3 loop is CASSQDWLARTTSYNEQFF.

The chain joins TRBV29-1 to TRBJ1-2; the TRBD1 assignment by TCRdb is unverifiable without DNA. The V gene's germline CDR1 is SQVTM and CDR2 ANQGSEA. The CDR3 length is 13 residues. The CDR3 spells CSVGPGKDYGYTF.

This clonotype is deemed medium-sized (0.01 to 0.1%) by its frequency. The gene calls are TRBV2 and TRBJ2-7. The CDR3 is 15 amino acids. Germline loops: CDR1 SNHLY, CDR2 FYNNEI. CDR3 region: CASSEAYFGIGEQYF.

This clonotype is classed as medium-sized by frequency. The rearrangement uses TRBV6-2 or TRBV6-3 and TRBJ1-4; the D call from TCRdb, TRBD1, cannot be confirmed without DNA. Germline CDR1 reads MNHEY; CDR2 reads SVGEGT. The CDR3 consists of 15 residues. CDR3 region: CASTPLRGVNEKLFF.

By frequency, this clonotype registers medium-sized. The chain has TRBV16 and TRBJ1-2; with no DNA, the TCRdb D assignment of TRBD1 cannot be verified. Per the germline V gene, CDR1 is KGHSY and CDR2 is FQNENV. The CDR3 has 15 residues. This chain's CDR3 is CASSQSQQGGYGYTF.

This clonotype registers medium-sized by frequency. The chain combines TRBV6-1 with TRBJ2-3; TCRdb designates TRBD2, a call that cannot be tested without DNA. Germline lookup yields CDR1 MNHNS and CDR2 SASEGT. The CDR3 spans 17 residues. CDR3 protein: CATRRLAGDSLPDTQYF.

The rearrangement uses TRBV2 and TRBJ2-1; TCRdb reports TRBD2, a call that lacks DNA to check it against. CDR3 length: 17 residues. CDR1 and CDR2 from the germline V gene are SNHLY and FYNNEI. This CDR3 is CASSERKAGGPGNEQFF.

V gene TRBV5-5 combines with J gene TRBJ2-4; TCRdb indicates TRBD2, and absent DNA this call remains unverified. CDR1 is SGHKS and CDR2 is YYEKEE in the germline V gene (reference sequence). CDR3 length equals 16 residues. The CDR3 reads CASSLGIAGSKNIQYF.

Its frequency marks this clonotype as medium-sized. The chain employs TRBV6-6 and TRBJ2-7; no DNA is available, so the TRBD2 call from TCRdb remains unchecked. Germline loops: CDR1 MNHNY, CDR2 SVGAGI (reference sequence). This CDR3 is 12 amino acids long. CDR3 region: CASLGPVHEQYF.

This rearrangement joins TRBV28 to TRBJ2-1; there is no DNA to check the TCRdb D call of TRBD1. The CDR3 has 15 amino acids. Germline V gene sequence: CDR1 MDHEN, CDR2 SYDVKM. The CDR3 sequence: CASSSPSPSDNEQFF.

This clonotype is identified as medium-sized from frequency. The CDR3 here is CASSYAVNTEAFF. The J gene is TRBJ1-1, the V gene TRBV6-6. CDR1 is MNHNY, CDR2 SVGAGI, per germline (reference sequence). The CDR3 is 13 amino acids.

Measured by frequency, this clonotype is medium-sized (0.01 to 0.1%). The V and J genes are TRBV29-1 and TRBJ2-2; the D gene TCRdb calls, TRBD1, cannot be checked with no DNA. Germline V gene data show CDR1 as SQVTM and CDR2 as ANQGSEA. The CDR3 is 14 amino acids. CDR3 sequence reads: CSVWVQGNTGELFF.

V usage is TRBV6-6 and J usage is TRBJ2-3; TCRdb designates TRBD1, a call that cannot be tested without DNA. Per germline, CDR1 MNHNY and CDR2 SVGAGI (reference sequence). The CDR3 sequence is 17 residues long. CDR3 sequence reads: CASNHDGTGIINLAQYF.

This clonotype is classed as medium-sized by frequency. The chain employs TRBV29-1 and TRBJ2-1; TCRdb selects TRBD2, and the lack of DNA leaves this call unchecked. The CDR3 sequence is 14 residues long. Per the germline V gene, CDR1 is SQVTM and CDR2 is ANQGSEA. This chain's CDR3 is CSVVSGGRNNEQFF.

The chain links TRBV4-1 to TRBJ2-1; with no DNA, the TCRdb D assignment of TRBD2 cannot be verified. From germline, CDR1 is MGHRA and CDR2 YSYEKL. The CDR3 is 12 residues long. CDR3 protein: CASSHPLNEQFF.

The chain combines TRBV7-9 with TRBJ1-5. The germline V gene has CDR1 SEHNR and CDR2 FQNEAQ (reference sequence). The CDR3 length is 16 residues. Here the CDR3 reads CASSLERFGDNQPQHF. The entire variable domain, with the rest obtained from reference TRBV7-9 and TRBJ1-5, is as follows: DTGVSQNPRHKITKRGQNVTFRCDPISEHNRLYWYRQTLGQGPEFLTYFQNEAQLEKSRLLSDRFSAERPKGSFSTLEIQRTEQGDSAMYLCASSLERFGDNQPQHFGDGTRLSIL.

The chain is built from TRBV27 and TRBJ2-7; TCRdb designates TRBD1, a call that cannot be tested without DNA. CDR3 length: 13 residues. Germline V gives CDR1 MNHEY, CDR2 SMNVEV (reference sequence). The CDR3 loop reads CASSPLDSYEQYF.

The rearrangement joins TRBV5-6 to TRBJ2-1; TCRdb indicates TRBD2, and absent DNA this call remains unverified. CDR3 length equals 14 residues. Per the germline V gene, CDR1 is SGHDT and CDR2 is YYEEEE. This CDR3 reads CASSARDWSDEQFF.

V and J are TRBV27 and TRBJ1-6; TCRdb returns TRBD1, unconfirmable since there is no DNA. CDR1 and CDR2 from the germline V gene are MNHEY and SMNVEV (reference sequence). CDR3 length equals 15 residues. The CDR3: CASSEDRDDNSPLHF.

The rearrangement joins TRBV28 to TRBJ2-7; TCRdb calls TRBD1, which cannot be checked without DNA. The CDR3 spans 17 residues. From germline, CDR1 is MDHEN and CDR2 SYDVKM. Here the CDR3 reads CASSQRPGTGVIYEQYF.